This note documents a single TCR beta chain sequence. Its antigen is as yet unknown. Quantitative 5'-RACE was performed with molecular barcodes, and it yielded the TCR beta libraries. TCRdb ran MiXCR on the 5' RACE reads and lists one entry per CDR3 protein. This sample yields about 220,000 distinct CDR3 sequences, of which around 6.6% are seen a single time; 14% belongs to the top ten. This entry comes from a study of CD8 T cells in ankylosing spondylitis. Regarding the study as a whole: Disease-linked clones bore a CD8+ phenotype, appearing relatively rarely in peripheral blood. In reactive arthritis synovial fluid and blood, some motif variants had been reported before. Significant enrichment of disease-linked clones was reported in matched ankylosing spondylitis synovial fluid. Blood of patients with ankylosing spondylitis appeared to be characterized by a TCR beta motif of about eight highly homologous variants.

This CDR3 region has 17 residues. CDR1 is SGHAT, CDR2 FQNNGV, per germline. Trimming took 5 bases from V and 1 from J; bases not matched to a gene: 9. The receptor was derived from a male donor with ankylosing spondylitis. What was sequenced was blood, either unsorted or a sorted T cell fraction (not recorded which). The chain links TRBV11-2 to TRBJ2-2, with 8 positions matching TRBD1. In DNA, the CDR3 is TGTGCCAGCAGCCTCTCGCTCAGGGGGCAGAACACCGGGGAGCTGTTTTTT. Translated: CASSLSLRGQNTGELFF.